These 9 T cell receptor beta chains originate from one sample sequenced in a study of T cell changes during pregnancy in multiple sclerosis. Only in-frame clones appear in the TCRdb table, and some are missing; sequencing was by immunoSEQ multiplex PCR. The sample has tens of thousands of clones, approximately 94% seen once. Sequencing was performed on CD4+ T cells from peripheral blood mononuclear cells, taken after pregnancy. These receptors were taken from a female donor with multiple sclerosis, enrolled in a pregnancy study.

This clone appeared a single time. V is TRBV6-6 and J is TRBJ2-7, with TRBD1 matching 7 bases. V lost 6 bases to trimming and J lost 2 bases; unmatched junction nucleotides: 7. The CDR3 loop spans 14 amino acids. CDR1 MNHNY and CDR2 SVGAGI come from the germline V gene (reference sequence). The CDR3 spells CASSRTGKTYEQYF. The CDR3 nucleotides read TGTGCCAGCAGCAGGACAGGTAAAACCTACGAGCAGTACTTC.

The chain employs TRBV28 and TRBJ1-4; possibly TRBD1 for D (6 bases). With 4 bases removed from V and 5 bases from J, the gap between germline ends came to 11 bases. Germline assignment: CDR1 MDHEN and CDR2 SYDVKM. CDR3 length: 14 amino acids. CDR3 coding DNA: TGTGCCAGCAGTTCAGGACAGTTAAATGAAAAACTGTTTTTT. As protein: CASSSGQLNEKLFF.

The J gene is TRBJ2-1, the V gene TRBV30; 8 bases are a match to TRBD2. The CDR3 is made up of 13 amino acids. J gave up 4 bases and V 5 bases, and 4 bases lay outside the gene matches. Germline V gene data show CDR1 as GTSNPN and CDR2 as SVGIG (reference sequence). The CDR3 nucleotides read TGTGCCTGGCAGGGACTAGTTTACAATGAGCAGTTCTTC. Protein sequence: CAWQGLVYNEQFF.

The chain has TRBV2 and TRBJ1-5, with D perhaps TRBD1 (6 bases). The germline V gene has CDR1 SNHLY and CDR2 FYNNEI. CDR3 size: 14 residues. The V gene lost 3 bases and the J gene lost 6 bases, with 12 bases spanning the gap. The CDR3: CASSEGQGSQPQHF. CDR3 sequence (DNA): TGTGCCAGCAGTGAGGGGCAGGGGAGTCAGCCCCAGCATTTT.

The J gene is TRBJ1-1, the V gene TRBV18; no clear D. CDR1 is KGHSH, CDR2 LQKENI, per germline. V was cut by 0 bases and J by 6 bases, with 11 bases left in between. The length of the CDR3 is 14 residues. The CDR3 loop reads CASSPPERRPEAFF. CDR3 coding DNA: TGTGCCAGCTCACCACCGGAAAGGAGGCCTGAAGCTTTCTTT.

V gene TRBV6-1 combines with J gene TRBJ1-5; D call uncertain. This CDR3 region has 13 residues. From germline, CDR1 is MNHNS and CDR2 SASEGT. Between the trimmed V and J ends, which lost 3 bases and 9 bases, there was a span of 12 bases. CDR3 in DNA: TGTGCCAGCAGTGATCAAGGAGTTCGGCCCCAGCATTTT. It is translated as CASSDQGVRPQHF.

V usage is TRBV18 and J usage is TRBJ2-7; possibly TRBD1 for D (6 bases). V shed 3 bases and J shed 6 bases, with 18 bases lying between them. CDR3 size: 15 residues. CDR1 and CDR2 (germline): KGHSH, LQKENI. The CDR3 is CASSPIDTGSGEQYF. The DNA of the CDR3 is TGTGCCAGCTCACCGATCGATACAGGGTCAGGCGAGCAGTACTTC.

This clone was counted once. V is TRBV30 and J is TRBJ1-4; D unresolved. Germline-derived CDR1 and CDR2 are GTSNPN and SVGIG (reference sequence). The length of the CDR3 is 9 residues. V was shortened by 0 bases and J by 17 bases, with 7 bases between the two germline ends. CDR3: CAWSVRVFF. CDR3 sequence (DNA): TGTGCCTGGAGTGTTCGGGTTTTTTTT.

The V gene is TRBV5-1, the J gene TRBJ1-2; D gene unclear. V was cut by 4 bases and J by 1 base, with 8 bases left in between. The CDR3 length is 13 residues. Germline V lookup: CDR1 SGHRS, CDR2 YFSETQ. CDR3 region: CASSINSNYGYTF. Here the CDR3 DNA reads TGCGCCAGCAGCATCAACAGTAACTATGGCTACACCTTC.